Shown below are 13 T cell receptor beta chains from a single sample sequenced in a study of CD8 T cells in ankylosing spondylitis. TCRdb re-derived calls from the 5' RACE reads in MiXCR, one entry per CDR3 protein. The repertoire has about 190,000 distinct CDR3 sequences, about an eighth of them found once; the top ten carry 9.5% to 11%. The sequencing sample was made of blood, either unsorted or a sorted T cell fraction (not recorded which). The receptors were sampled from a female donor with ankylosing spondylitis or in good health (not recorded which).

This clonotype was detected many times. The J gene is TRBJ1-2, the V gene TRBV5-1; D gene unclear. Per the germline V gene, CDR1 is SGHRS and CDR2 is YFSETQ. The V end lost 0 bases, the J end lost 5 bases, and 11 bases lay between the germline ends. The CDR3 is 14 residues long. The CDR3 bases are TGCGCCAGCAGCTTGGAGAGGCCGTATTATGGCTACACCTTC. Translating gives CASSLERPYYGYTF.

This clonotype was recorded a few times. This chain connects TRBV27 to TRBJ2-2; 10 bases match TRBD2. Trimming took 5 bases from V and 8 from J; bases not matched to a gene: 11. CDR1 is MNHEY, CDR2 SMNVEV, per germline (reference sequence). The CDR3 has 16 amino acids. This CDR3 is CASSGFRTSGRGELFF. CDR3 nucleotide sequence: TGTGCCAGCAGTGGATTTCGGACTAGCGGACGAGGGGAGCTGTTTTTT.

The chain combines TRBV7-2 with TRBJ2-2; D remains unclear. The CDR3 contains 13 residues. V lost 4 bases and J 5 bases, leaving 8 bases between the germline ends. CDR1 SGHTA and CDR2 FQGNSA come from the germline V gene. CDR3 nucleotide sequence: TGTACCAGCAGCTCCGGACGGACCGGGGAGCTGTTTTTT. Amino acids: CTSSSGRTGELFF.

Ten or more counts support this clonotype. This sequence joins TRBV19 and TRBJ1-5, with D unclear. Germline values: CDR1 LNHDA, CDR2 SQIVND (reference sequence). The CDR3 is 14 residues long. V lost 6 bases and J lost 4, with 13 bases in between. CDR3 protein: CASRAKDPNQPQHF. Written as DNA, the CDR3 is TGTGCCAGTAGAGCCAAAGACCCAAATCAGCCCCAGCATTTT.

The sample holds many counts of this clonotype. The V and J genes are TRBV29-1 and TRBJ2-1; 9 bases line up with TRBD2. V shed 3 bases and J 4 bases; nucleotides not matched to a gene: 4. The CDR3 has 14 amino acids. Germline V gene lookup returns CDR1 SQVTM and CDR2 ANQGSEA. CDR3 protein: CSVDTSGLYNEQFF. CDR3 coding DNA: TGCAGCGTTGATACTAGCGGGTTATACAATGAGCAGTTCTTC.

This clonotype was found many times. The V gene is TRBV19, the J gene TRBJ1-1; 9 bases are shared with TRBD1. The ends lost 3 bases at V and 5 bases at J; junction bases unmatched: 7. CDR3 length: 15 amino acids. CDR1 LNHDA and CDR2 SQIVND come from the germline V gene (reference sequence). The CDR3 nucleotides are TGTGCCAGTAGTATTGGGGGACAGGGAAGAACTGAAGCTTTCTTT. It is translated as CASSIGGQGRTEAFF.

This chain links TRBV20-1 with TRBJ2-3, with 9 bases lining up with TRBD2. With 2 bases clipped from V and 1 base from J, the junction kept 4 bases outside the gene matches. The germline CDR1 and CDR2 sequences are DFQATT and SNEGSKA (reference sequence). The CDR3 covers 15 residues. The CDR3 nucleotides read TGCAGTGCTAGACATAGCGGGAGTGGCACAGATACGCAGTATTTT. Translating it yields CSARHSGSGTDTQYF.

In this sample, this clonotype turned up many times. The chain is built from TRBV7-2 and TRBJ2-7, with D possibly being TRBD1 or TRBD2 (5 bases each). Germline lookup yields CDR1 SGHTA and CDR2 FQGNSA. The CDR3 extends over 14 amino acids. The ends were cut back, 1 base at V and 2 bases at J, with 9 bases in the middle. The CDR3 sequence is CASSLERGPYEQYF. The CDR3 DNA reads TGTGCCAGCAGCTTAGAGAGGGGTCCCTACGAGCAGTACTTC.

At least ten counts were recorded for this clonotype. The DNA for the CDR3 is TGTGCCAGCAGCTTAGGAACGACTAACTCGCAGCTGTACTTC. Translated: CASSLGTTNSQLYF. This rearrangement joins TRBV7-6 to TRBJ2-7, with TRBD2 as a possible D gene (5 bases). V shed 1 base and J shed 12 bases, with 19 bases lying between them. CDR3 size: 14 residues. Germline CDR1 SGHVS, CDR2 FNYEAQ.

This clonotype was seen only a few times. The chain employs TRBV24-1 and TRBJ2-5; D possibly corresponds to TRBD1 (6 bases). This CDR3 spans 13 amino acids. CDR1 is KGHDR, CDR2 SFDVKD, per germline. V was clipped by 2 bases and J by 3 bases, with 6 bases between them. CDR3 sequence: CATSDWTEETQYF. CDR3 DNA: TGTGCCACCAGTGATTGGACAGAAGAGACCCAGTACTTC.

This clonotype was recorded many times. The chain links TRBV5-6 to TRBJ1-4; D uncertain. V lost 3 bases to trimming and J lost 7 bases, with 7 bases between them. The germline gives CDR1 SGHDT, CDR2 YYEEEE. This CDR3 contains 12 residues. The CDR3 region has the DNA TGTGCCAGCAGCTCCGGGGTTGAAAAACTGTTTTTT. This gives the protein CASSSGVEKLFF.

In its sample, this clonotype was seen many times. The chain has TRBV3-1 and TRBJ1-5, with D possibly being TRBD1 (6 bases). Germline V CDR1 and CDR2: LGHDT, YNNKEL (reference sequence). This CDR3 spans 14 amino acids. The V end lost 1 base, the J end lost 2 bases, and 6 bases lay between the germline ends. CDR3 nucleotides: TGTGCCAGCAGCCAAGCAGGGGGCAATCAGCCCCAGCATTTT. Translation: CASSQAGGNQPQHF. The complete variable domain, with remaining parts taken from reference TRBV3-1 and TRBJ1-5, reads DTAVSQTPKYLVTQMGNDKSIKCEQNLGHDTMYWYKQDSKKFLKIMFSYNNKELIINETVPNRFSPKSPDKAHLNLHINSLELGDSAVYFCASSQAGGNQPQHFGDGTRLSIL.

This clonotype was observed many times. The CDR3 reads CATSSRDTSPPFF. The CDR3 bases are TGTGCCACCAGCTCCCGGGACACCAGCCCCCCGTTCTTC. The rearrangement links TRBV15 to TRBJ2-1, with a tentative D call TRBD1 (6 bases). Germline-derived CDR1 and CDR2 are LNHNV and YYDKDF (reference sequence). This CDR3 is built from 13 residues. The germline V and J ends were trimmed by 5 bases and 15 bases, with 20 bases remaining between them.